One T cell receptor beta chain is described in this entry. It lacks a known antigen. Qualities for individual bases were not recorded, and no much larger clone is one base off. The treatment or condition label here, explained by the study, means: oral pan-JAK inhibitor, 5-10 mg twice daily. Lesional scalp punch biopsies and peripheral blood were collected from alopecia areata patients. PBMCs were separated by density centrifugation and stained for CD3, CD4 and CD8, after which CD4+ and CD8+ T cells were sorted on a FACSAria. This sample is drawn from a study of CD8+ T cells in alopecia areata (dated by TCRdb to 2016 to 2019). Context from the whole study: The treated patients took part in an open-label pilot trial in which moderate-to-severe alopecia areata was treated with oral tofacitinib at 5 to 10 mg twice daily. Patients stayed on tofacitinib for 6 to 18 months and then had 6 months of follow-up off drug so that delayed response and recurrence could be assessed. The SALT score, which quantifies the percentage of affected scalp surface area, was used to measure disease severity in treated patients. The study used high-throughput TCRbeta sequencing to examine T cell clonal expansion in alopecia areata, in both the C3H/HeJ mouse model and human patients. Human TCRbeta sequencing covered scalp tissue and sorted CD4+ and CD8+ peripheral blood T cells from patchy and totalis/universalis alopecia areata patients and healthy controls. Biopsies were taken from tofacitinib-treated patients at baseline and again at 4 and 24 weeks into treatment, and several of those patients also had a later scalp biopsy. Clonality in the scalp was compared among normal scalp (n=4), patchy alopecia areata scalp (n=8), and alopecia totalis/universalis scalp (n=8). RNA was obtained with the PAXgene miRNA kit for fixed scalp, the miRNeasy kit for PBMCs, and the RNeasy kit for mouse skin. TCRbeta CDR3 regions were amplified by immunoSEQ multiplex PCR using 35 Vbeta forward and 13 Jbeta reverse primers. Points the paper makes about the study in general: Unlike mouse skin, where gammadelta T cells dominate, normal human skin contains resident alphabeta T cells that get sequenced too, which complicates analysis of the scalp TCR repertoire. Because the treated cohort was small and included a single nonresponder, larger studies are needed to assess links between baseline CD8+ expansion and response. Higher clonality and more expanded CD8+ clones were observed in lesional scalp than in normal scalp, particularly in alopecia totalis/universalis, a finding suggestive of antigenic drive. Tofacitinib significantly lowered scalp clonality and the number of expanded CD8+ clones among the top 100 scalp clones. Shared TCR sequences between patients were less evident than in mice, which may be partly attributable to HLA diversity in the patient population. During tofacitinib treatment, many expanded lesional clones stuck around in both scalp and blood, and this persistence may partly explain why relapse happens after treatment is stopped.

Receptor amplification or capture employed the immunoSEQ multiplex PCR assay. RNA was extracted from all samples and reverse transcribed into cDNA, which served as template for TCR sequencing. First-strand cDNA was synthesized with SuperScript III using a 2:1 mix of oligo-dT and random hexamers. A synthetic immune receptor repertoire was used to measure amplification bias, and any remaining bias was corrected computationally. In the original analysis: After raw reads were preprocessed to remove errors, the CDR3 was defined following IMGT conventions as running from the conserved cysteine to phenylalanine. Clonality was computed as 1 minus the Shannon entropy, with the entropy normalized by log2 of the number of productive unique TCRs. Whether each scalp clone was CD4 or CD8 was inferred by checking scalp TCRbeta sequences against the CD4 and CD8 repertoires from sorted blood. Entries here come from immuneACCESS through TCRdb and include only in-frame sequences with V and J called. Some clones fail to appear in such tables; in the studies checked, an unresolved V gene covers under half of the shortfall, and the cause of the remainder is unknown. V, J and clone size reflect that table, while D and trimming were determined from the DNA. Present in this sample are 200,000 to 250,000 clones, 35% to 40% of which were seen just once. Together, the top ten hold almost 0.5% of the sample.

The CDR3 starts with the cysteine, ends with the phenylalanine, and has 13 residues. Only the CDR3 part of the read is kept: 39 bases, read in frame from the first base. CDR1 and CDR2 were assigned from the germline V gene as SGHVS and FNYEAQ. The junction carries 9 bases between V and J, which are trimmed by 2 bases and 5 bases respectively. Recombination connected TRBV7-6 to TRBJ1-1; no D gene can be assigned with confidence. The origin of this receptor is a human donor with alopecia areata. The sample was CD4+ T cells sorted from blood, taken between weeks 30 and 35, from a patient treated with tofacitinib. The encoded CDR3 is CASSLMSGTEAFF. The base sequence is TGTGCCAGCAGCTTAATGTCGGGGACTGAAGCTTTCTTT. Outside the CDR3, residues come from the reference TRBV7-6 and TRBJ1-1 proteins, so the full variable domain is: GAGVSQSPRYKVTKRGQDVALRCDPISGHVSLYWYRQALGQGPEFLTYFNYEAQQDKSGLPNDRFSAERPEGSISTLTIQRTEQRDSAMYRCASSLMSGTEAFFGQGTRLTVV.